The 18 T cell receptor beta chains below were found in one sample sequenced in a study of OX40 agonist ivuxolimab in advanced cancers. Clones were sequenced by immunoSEQ multiplex PCR, and TCRdb holds only the in-frame ones, with some missing. The data show some 60,000 clones, 90% to 95% seen once. Sequencing used CD4+ or CD8+ T cells sorted from blood, obtained in a trial of the OX40 agonist ivuxolimab. Receptors were obtained from an adult with an advanced solid tumor such as melanoma, head and neck, liver or kidney cancer.

The V and J genes are TRBV28 and TRBJ1-5; D is undetermined. The CDR3 extends over 16 amino acids. CDR1 is MDHEN, CDR2 SYDVKM, per germline. The V end lost 6 bases, the J end lost 0 bases, and 15 bases lay between the germline ends. The CDR3: CASRRFNVDSNQPQHF. In DNA form, the CDR3 reads TGTGCCAGCAGGAGGTTTAATGTTGATAGCAATCAGCCCCAGCATTTT.

The rearrangement joins TRBV4-3 to TRBJ2-1; D unresolved. This CDR3 spans 13 amino acids. V shed 1 base and J shed 9 bases, with 10 bases lying between them. Germline-derived CDR1 and CDR2 are LGHNA and YSLEER. The CDR3 is CASSQGQRVEQFF. The CDR3 nucleotides are TGCGCCAGCAGCCAAGGTCAACGAGTTGAGCAGTTCTTC.

V and J are TRBV11-2 and TRBJ2-4, with a weak D call TRBD2 (6 bases). V was shortened by 4 bases and J by 5 bases, with 12 bases between the two germline ends. The CDR3 covers 14 residues. The germline gives CDR1 SGHAT, CDR2 FQNNGV. CDR3 amino acids: CASSSRGLQNIQYF. CDR3 nucleotide sequence: TGTGCCAGCAGCTCGAGGGGACTCCAAAACATTCAGTACTTC.

This clone was seen many times. In the same sample, other DNA sequences code for this CDR3. The J gene is TRBJ1-5, the V gene TRBV27; tentatively, D is TRBD1 (6 bases). This CDR3 region has 16 residues. Germline V gene sequence: CDR1 MNHEY, CDR2 SMNVEV (reference sequence). The germline V and J ends were trimmed by 2 bases and 2 bases, with 13 bases remaining between them. The DNA of the CDR3 is TGTGCCAGCAGTTTACTTCCCCCAGGGGGCAATCAGCCCCAGCATTTT. Translation: CASSLLPPGGNQPQHF.

This chain connects TRBV5-6 to TRBJ1-1; D may be TRBD1 (5 bases). V lost 2 bases and J lost 4, with 9 bases in between. The CDR3 totals 13 residues. CDR1 is SGHDT and CDR2 is YYEEEE in the germline V gene. The CDR3 DNA reads as TGTGCCAGCAGCTTCCCTCAGGGCACTGAAGCTTTCTTT. Its protein is CASSFPQGTEAFF.

The CDR3 here is CASSLTTGGYEQYF. The CDR3 DNA sequence: TGTGCCAGCAGCCTTACGACAGGGGGCTACGAGCAGTACTTC. This sequence joins TRBV14 and TRBJ2-7, with 9 positions matching TRBD1. The CDR3 sequence is 14 residues long. The germline V gene encodes CDR1 SGHDN and CDR2 FVKESK. With V trimmed by 4 bases and J by 3 bases, 4 bases remained unmatched.

J is TRBJ1-3 and V is TRBV7-2; D gene uncertain. Germline assignment: CDR1 SGHTA and CDR2 FQGNSA. CDR3 length: 14 amino acids. V was trimmed by 2 bases and J by 3 bases, leaving 8 bases between them. The CDR3 coding sequence is TGTGCCAGCAGCTTAATCGTATATGGAAACACCATATATTTT. Protein sequence: CASSLIVYGNTIYF.

This clone showed up just once. Other DNA sequences in the same sample also yield this CDR3. The rearrangement joins TRBV19 to TRBJ2-1; D unresolved. Per germline, CDR1 LNHDA and CDR2 SQIVND (reference sequence). V lost 1 base and J lost 5, with 3 bases in between. The CDR3 contains 12 residues. The CDR3 protein is CASSIGHNEQFF. CDR3 sequence (DNA): TGTGCCAGTAGTATAGGCCACAATGAGCAGTTCTTC.

V usage is TRBV9 and J usage is TRBJ2-7; D may correspond to TRBD1 or TRBD2 (7 bases each). Germline CDR1 is SGDLS and CDR2 is YYNGEE. Trimming left V 4 bases short and J 4 bases short, with 18 bases between. This CDR3 comprises 15 residues. CDR3 DNA sequence: TGTGCCAGCAGCTCCCAGGGGGGAGGGGTTTACGAGCAGTACTTC. This sequence encodes CASSSQGGGVYEQYF.

About this clone: The identical CDR3 is also encoded by other nucleotide sequences in the sample. The chain is built from TRBV4-1 and TRBJ2-7; D unclear. The germline V gene has CDR1 MGHRA and CDR2 YSYEKL. The CDR3 runs 14 residues. Between the trimmed V and J ends, which lost 3 bases and 6 bases, there was a span of 15 bases. The CDR3 region has the DNA TGCGCCAGCAGCCACGAAACACTGGCGAGCGAGCAGTACTTC. It codes for CASSHETLASEQYF.

The chain uses TRBV9 and TRBJ1-4; D may be TRBD1 (6 bases). V lost 0 bases and J lost 0, with 12 bases in between. Germline CDR1 and CDR2: SGDLS and YYNGEE. The CDR3 totals 17 residues. Here the CDR3 reads CASSVAGQLATNEKLFF. CDR3 nucleotide sequence: TGTGCCAGCAGCGTAGCAGGACAGCTTGCAACTAATGAAAAACTGTTTTTT. Complete variable domain (other parts from reference TRBV9 and TRBJ1-4): DSGVTQTPKHLITATGQRVTLRCSPRSGDLSVYWYQQSLDQGLQFLIQYYNGEERAKGNILERFSAQQFPDLHSELNLSSLELGDSALYFCASSVAGQLATNEKLFFGSGTQLSVL.

The V call is TRBV7-3, the J call TRBJ2-3; 9 bases align to TRBD2. Trimming took 5 bases from V and 5 from J; bases not matched to a gene: 8. CDR3 length equals 15 residues. Germline lookup yields CDR1 SGHTA and CDR2 FQGTGA. CDR3 region: CASSPAGGLGDTQYF. The CDR3 nucleotides read TGTGCCAGCAGCCCAGCGGGAGGTCTCGGAGATACGCAGTATTTT.

The rearrangement joins TRBV9 to TRBJ2-2; 7 positions agree with TRBD1. Looked up from germline, CDR1 is SGDLS and CDR2 is YYNGEE. The CDR3 is made up of 14 amino acids. Trimming took 4 bases from V and 4 from J; bases not matched to a gene: 4. The CDR3, as DNA: TGTGCCAGCAGCCCTTACAGGGGCACCGGGGAGCTGTTTTTT. Translated: CASSPYRGTGELFF.

This chain connects TRBV7-2 to TRBJ2-7; the D is unclear. Germline CDR1 SGHTA, CDR2 FQGNSA. CDR3 size: 13 residues. V was trimmed by 5 bases and J by 2 bases, leaving 10 bases between them. Written as DNA, the CDR3 is TGTGCCAGCAGCCCCTCTCTCCCCTACGAGCAGTACTTC. Its translation: CASSPSLPYEQYF. Based on the CDR3 plus reference TRBV7-2 and TRBJ2-7, the full variable domain is GAGVSQSPSNKVTEKGKDVELRCDPISGHTALYWYRQSLGQGLEFLIYFQGNSAPDKSGLPSDRFSAERTGGSVSTLTIQRTQQEDSAVYLCASSPSLPYEQYFGPGTRLTVT.

V usage is TRBV7-9 and J usage is TRBJ2-1; no definite D call. Germline V gene lookup returns CDR1 SEHNR and CDR2 FQNEAQ (reference sequence). The CDR3 is made up of 15 amino acids. V was pared by 7 bases and J by 0 bases, with 13 bases between. This CDR3 is CASTPPGSSYNEQFF. DNA of the CDR3: TGTGCCAGCACCCCGCCGGGCAGCTCCTACAATGAGCAGTTCTTC.

V usage is TRBV29-1 and J usage is TRBJ2-7; no clear D. Germline V lookup: CDR1 SQVTM, CDR2 ANQGSEA. The CDR3 is made up of 11 amino acids. The germline V and J ends were trimmed by 5 bases and 3 bases, with 8 bases remaining between them. The CDR3 DNA follows: TGCAGCGTTAGTGGCCTCTACGAGCAGTACTTC. Amino acid sequence: CSVSGLYEQYF.

This CDR3 is CASSRTDRGGTGELFF. The CDR3 DNA is TGTGCCAGCAGCCGAACGGACAGGGGGGGCACCGGGGAGCTGTTTTTT. The gene calls are TRBV13 and TRBJ2-2, with 10 bases aligning to TRBD1. V gave up 5 bases and J gave up 4 bases; unmatched junction bases: 7. This CDR3 is 16 amino acids long. CDR1 and CDR2 from the germline V gene are PRHDT and FYEKMQ (reference sequence).

This clone was recorded a few times. The rearrangement links TRBV9 to TRBJ1-1; no definite D call. In germline, CDR1 is SGDLS, CDR2 YYNGEE. Trimming cost V 0 bases and J 4 bases, with 13 bases left between them. This CDR3 has 15 residues. CDR3 nucleotides: TGTGCCAGCAGCGTAGAGGGAGGCGGGAGCACTGAAGCTTTCTTT. Protein sequence: CASSVEGGGSTEAFF. Full variable domain (remainder filled in from reference TRBV9 and TRBJ1-1): DSGVTQTPKHLITATGQRVTLRCSPRSGDLSVYWYQQSLDQGLQFLIQYYNGEERAKGNILERFSAQQFPDLHSELNLSSLELGDSALYFCASSVEGGGSTEAFFGQGTRLTVV.